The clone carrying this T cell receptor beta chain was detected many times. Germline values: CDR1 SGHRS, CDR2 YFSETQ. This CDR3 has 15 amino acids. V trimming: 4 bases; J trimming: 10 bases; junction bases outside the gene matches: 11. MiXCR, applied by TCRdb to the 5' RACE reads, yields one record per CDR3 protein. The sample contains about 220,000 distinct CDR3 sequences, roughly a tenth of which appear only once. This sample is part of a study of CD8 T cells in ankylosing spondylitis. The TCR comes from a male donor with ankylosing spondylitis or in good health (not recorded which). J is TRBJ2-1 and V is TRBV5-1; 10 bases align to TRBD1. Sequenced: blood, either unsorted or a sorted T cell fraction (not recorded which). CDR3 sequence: CASSITGTGVLEQFF. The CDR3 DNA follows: TGCGCCAGCAGCATCACCGGGACAGGGGTTTTAGAGCAGTTCTTC.